Below, 12 T cell receptor beta chains from the same sample are listed, as sequenced in a study of blood T cell repertoires in COVID-19. Profiled with immunoSEQ multiplex PCR; TCRdb holds only in-frame clones, not every one. This table has 40,000 to 55,000 clones, over 90% appearing once. Material for sequencing was peripheral blood. The receptors shown here come from an elderly woman with acute or convalescent COVID-19.

The chain recombines TRBV4-2 with TRBJ1-1, with TRBD1 matching over 11 bases. V lost 2 bases, J lost 4 bases, and 12 bases stayed unmatched. Germline CDR1 reads LGHNA; CDR2 reads YNFKEQ. This CDR3 has 18 amino acids. CDR3 coding DNA: TGTGCCAGCAGCCAACCCGGGACAGGGGGTTCGGCCAGCACTGAAGCTTTCTTT. This sequence encodes CASSQPGTGGSASTEAFF.

The chain joins TRBV5-4 to TRBJ2-1; 11 positions agree with TRBD2. The ends lost 4 bases at V and 4 bases at J; junction bases unmatched: 4. CDR3 length: 15 residues. CDR1 and CDR2 (germline): SGHNT, YYREEE (reference sequence). The CDR3: CASSHGTSGYNEQFF. In DNA form, the CDR3 reads TGTGCCAGCAGCCACGGGACTAGCGGTTACAATGAGCAGTTCTTC. Based on the CDR3 plus reference TRBV5-4 and TRBJ2-1, the full variable domain is ETGVTQSPTHLIKTRGQQVTLRCSSQSGHNTVSWYQQALGQGPQFIFQYYREEENGRGNFPPRFSGLQFPNYSSELNVNALELDDSALYLCASSHGTSGYNEQFFGPGTRLTVL.

V gene TRBV11-2 combines with J gene TRBJ1-1, with 8 nucleotides matching TRBD1. From germline, CDR1 is SGHAT and CDR2 FQNNGV. V lost 0 bases to trimming and J lost 4 bases; unmatched junction nucleotides: 7. The CDR3 is 16 amino acids. The CDR3 DNA is TGTGCCAGCAGCTTAGACAGGGGGCTCCGGGGCACTGAAGCTTTCTTT. It codes for CASSLDRGLRGTEAFF.

This clone was seen only once. The V and J genes are TRBV7-9 and TRBJ1-1; a weak D match, TRBD1 (5 bases). The V end lost 0 bases, the J end lost 1 base, and 9 bases lay between the germline ends. This CDR3 region has 15 residues. The germline V gene has CDR1 SEHNR and CDR2 FQNEAQ (reference sequence). In DNA, the CDR3 is TGTGCCAGCAGCTTAGCGGGGGGAAGGAACACTGAAGCTTTCTTT. It translates to CASSLAGGRNTEAFF.

The gene calls are TRBV6-5 and TRBJ2-1; maybe TRBD2 (5 bases). The length of the CDR3 is 15 residues. Trimming left V 2 bases short and J 0 bases short, with 8 bases between. Looked up from germline, CDR1 is MNHEY and CDR2 is SVGAGI. CDR3 nucleotide sequence: TGTGCCAGCAGTTACCGGAGCGGCTCCTACAATGAGCAGTTCTTC. Amino acid sequence: CASSYRSGSYNEQFF.

The chain has TRBV9 and TRBJ2-7, with D perhaps matching TRBD1 (5 bases). CDR1 SGDLS and CDR2 YYNGEE come from the germline V gene. The CDR3 runs 14 residues. Between the trimmed V and J ends, which lost 1 base and 6 bases, there was a span of 14 bases. The CDR3 loop reads CASSVTGNVREQYF. The CDR3 nucleotides read TGTGCCAGCAGCGTAACAGGTAATGTTCGCGAGCAGTACTTC.

The rearrangement links TRBV7-9 to TRBJ1-2, with 7 bases identical to TRBD1. This CDR3 is built from 15 residues. The ends lost 3 bases at V and 2 bases at J; junction bases unmatched: 6. CDR1 SEHNR and CDR2 FQNEAQ come from the germline V gene (reference sequence). Here the CDR3 DNA reads TGTGCCAGCAGCTTTAACAGGGGAGGAAACTATGGCTACACCTTC. As protein: CASSFNRGGNYGYTF. The full variable domain, its missing parts supplied by reference TRBV7-9 and TRBJ1-2, is DTGVSQNPRHKITKRGQNVTFRCDPISEHNRLYWYRQTLGQGPEFLTYFQNEAQLEKSRLLSDRFSAERPKGSFSTLEIQRTEQGDSAMYLCASSFNRGGNYGYTFGSGTRLTVV.

The rearrangement joins TRBV5-5 to TRBJ1-1; D is perhaps TRBD1 (6 bases). This CDR3 spans 15 amino acids. Trimming took off 4 bases at V and 2 bases at J, with 15 bases between the two ends. From germline, CDR1 is SGHKS and CDR2 YYEKEE (reference sequence). The CDR3 sequence: CASSVSLQGNTEAFF. In nucleotides, the CDR3 is TGTGCCAGCAGCGTATCCTTACAGGGAAACACTGAAGCTTTCTTT.

As DNA, the CDR3 is TGCAGCGTTCAAACTAGGGATGAGCAGTTCTTC. Its translation: CSVQTRDEQFF. This sequence joins TRBV29-1 and TRBJ2-1; tentatively, D is TRBD2 (5 bases). Looked up from germline, CDR1 is SQVTM and CDR2 is ANQGSEA. CDR3 length equals 11 residues. Trimming pared 5 bases from V and 8 bases from J, leaving 10 bases between.

The CDR3 bases are TGTGCCAGCAGCCACGGTCAGGGTCGAGAGACCCAGTACTTC. It encodes CASSHGQGRETQYF. The chain has TRBV11-2 and TRBJ2-5, with D possibly TRBD1 on 5 matching bases. The V gene's germline CDR1 is SGHAT and CDR2 FQNNGV. This CDR3 comprises 14 residues. The V end was cut by 5 bases, the J end by 4 bases, with 14 bases between.

The rearrangement uses TRBV25-1 and TRBJ1-1; TRBD1 matches 10 bases. CDR3 length equals 16 residues. Per the germline V gene, CDR1 is MGHDK and CDR2 is SYGVNS. Germline trimming cut 6 bases from V and 0 bases from J; bases unmatched to any gene: 7. The CDR3 nucleotides read TGTGCCAGCAGCGGGACAGGGGCTTCCATGAACACTGAAGCTTTCTTT. The encoded protein is CASSGTGASMNTEAFF.

The chain has TRBV7-9 and TRBJ2-1; 7 bases align to TRBD2. The CDR3 contains 17 residues. CDR1 is SEHNR and CDR2 is FQNEAQ in the germline V gene (reference sequence). Trimming cost V 1 base and J 3 bases; bases outside gene matches: 9. CDR3 nucleotides: TGTGCCAGCAGCTTAGGCTCGGGGGGATTCGACTACAATGAGCAGTTCTTC. Translated: CASSLGSGGFDYNEQFF.